This TCR beta chain derives from a study of T cells in Graves' hyperthyroidism and ophthalmopathy. This clonotype has a handful of counts. The CDR3 is made up of 15 amino acids. The V end was cut by 1 base, the J end by 2 bases, with 12 bases between. Per germline, CDR1 SGHAT and CDR2 FQNNGV. TCR beta CDR3 region amplification was performed from RNA transcripts. HTBI primers drove first-round RT-PCR of the TCR CDR3. TCRdb independently ran MiXCR on the multiplex PCR reads; one entry per CDR3 protein. The repertoire includes 500,000 to 800,000 distinct CDR3 sequences, 45% of them detected once, and about 7% sits in the top ten.

The source of this sequence is an adult man with Graves' disease, either hyperthyroidism or ophthalmopathy (not recorded which). Sequences were obtained from peripheral blood or thyroid tissue (not recorded which). The rearrangement links TRBV11-2 to TRBJ2-7, with unresolved D. The CDR3 here is CASSLVLVTTYEQYF. CDR3 DNA sequence: TGTGCCAGCAGCTTAGTCTTGGTCACAACCTACGAGCAGTACTTC.